A single sample gave rise to the 32 T cell receptor beta chains below, sequenced in a study of T cell repertoires in cytomegalovirus infection. TCRdb re-called the reads with MiXCR, one entry per CDR3 protein. The sample lists about 190,000 distinct CDR3 sequences; approximately 30% were seen once. Sequencing was performed on PBMCs. Source of these receptors: a human donor in good health (CMV status not recorded). Some clones in this sample may be carry-over from other donors' samples.

In the case of this clonotype: One end of the junction is discordant with germline, which a read error may explain. The chain recombines TRBV7-9 with TRBJ1-2; D remains ambiguous. The length of the CDR3 is 15 residues. Germline V lookup: CDR1 SEHNR, CDR2 FQNEAQ (reference sequence). CDR3 region: CPSSSTSGRIHGYTF. In DNA form, the CDR3 reads TGTCCCAGCAGCTCCACGAGTGGCAGAATCCATGGCTACACCTTC.

This clonotype was counted a few times. The V call is TRBV5-1, the J call TRBJ2-2; TRBD2 might be the D (6 bases). The CDR3 spans 16 residues. CDR1 is SGHRS and CDR2 is YFSETQ in the germline V gene. Trimming stripped 4 bases from V and 4 bases from J, with 17 bases between. DNA of the CDR3: TGCGCCAGCAGCCTAAGAAGGACTAAATCCACCGGGGAGCTGTTTTTT. Protein product: CASSLRRTKSTGELFF.

This clonotype was counted a few times. The DNA of the CDR3 is TGTGCCAGCAGTGAATTGTCGCCCGCAGCTAATGAAAAACTGTTTTTT. Its protein is CASSELSPAANEKLFF. The rearrangement joins TRBV2 to TRBJ1-4; D gene ambiguous. Looked up from germline, CDR1 is SNHLY and CDR2 is FYNNEI. The CDR3 has 16 amino acids. Trimming pared 2 bases from V and 3 bases from J, leaving 13 bases between.

A few counts support this clonotype. The chain employs TRBV20-1 and TRBJ2-7; a weak D match, TRBD2 (6 bases). The CDR3 runs to 12 residues. The V and J ends lost 1 base and 4 bases respectively, with 8 bases between them. The germline V gene has CDR1 DFQATT and CDR2 SNEGSKA (reference sequence). The CDR3 is CSARGEVYEQYF. DNA of the CDR3: TGCAGTGCTAGAGGGGAGGTATACGAGCAGTACTTC.

The V call is TRBV18, the J call TRBJ1-2, with D uncertain. The CDR3 has 11 residues. V was pared by 6 bases and J by 4 bases, with 6 bases between. Germline loops: CDR1 KGHSH, CDR2 LQKENI. This CDR3 reads CASSKGYGYTF. In DNA form, the CDR3 reads TGTGCCAGCTCGAAAGGCTATGGCTACACCTTC.

This sequence joins TRBV7-2 and TRBJ2-3; the D gene is possibly TRBD2 (7 bases). Germline CDR1 is SGHTA and CDR2 is FQGNSA. The CDR3 extends over 16 amino acids. The V end was cut by 4 bases, the J end by 1 base, with 15 bases between. The CDR3 DNA sequence: TGTGCCAGCAGCTCCTTGGGGGGGGGCCGCACAGATACGCAGTATTTT. This codes for CASSSLGGGRTDTQYF.

At least ten counts were recorded for this clonotype. The gene calls are TRBV6-5 and TRBJ1-2; D remains ambiguous. From germline, CDR1 is MNHEY and CDR2 SVGAGI. The length of the CDR3 is 15 residues. V shed 8 bases and J shed 0 bases, with 16 bases lying between them. CDR3 loop: CASLDLKLANYGYTF. The CDR3 bases are TGTGCCAGCCTTGACCTGAAACTAGCTAACTATGGCTACACCTTC.

This rearrangement joins TRBV29-1 to TRBJ1-1; D remains ambiguous. The CDR3 contains 13 residues. Trimming took 7 bases from V and 2 from J, leaving 14 bases between them. Germline-derived CDR1 and CDR2 are SQVTM and ANQGSEA. CDR3 nucleotides: TGCAGCGCCGGGAGTCCGGGAAACACTGAAGCTTTCTTT. Amino acid sequence: CSAGSPGNTEAFF.

This clonotype was picked up many times. J is TRBJ2-5 and V is TRBV7-2; 12 bases map to TRBD2. After removal of 5 bases from V and 5 bases from J, the junction contained 9 bases not matched to a gene. This CDR3 region has 16 residues. Germline assignment: CDR1 SGHTA and CDR2 FQGNSA. CDR3 DNA sequence: TGTGCCAGCAGCCCGACTAGCGGGGGCTCAGGGGAGACCCAGTACTTC. Its protein is CASSPTSGGSGETQYF. Full variable domain (outside the CDR3, taken from reference TRBV7-2 and TRBJ2-5): GAGVSQSPSNKVTEKGKDVELRCDPISGHTALYWYRQSLGQGLEFLIYFQGNSAPDKSGLPSDRFSAERTGGSVSTLTIQRTQQEDSAVYLCASSPTSGGSGETQYFGPGTRLLVL.

This clonotype was counted a few times. The V call is TRBV7-2, the J call TRBJ1-5; 7 nucleotides align to TRBD1. Looked up from germline, CDR1 is SGHTA and CDR2 is FQGNSA. This CDR3 has 14 amino acids. V gave up 7 bases and J gave up 5 bases; unmatched junction bases: 8. The CDR3 loop reads CASTQGQGDQPQHF. CDR3 nucleotides: TGTGCCAGCACCCAGGGGCAGGGGGATCAGCCCCAGCATTTT.

As to this clonotype: This may be a read error, as it is one base from a much larger clone. The V and J genes are TRBV7-2 and TRBJ1-6; D remains unclear. The germline CDR1 and CDR2 sequences are SGHTA and FQGNSA. The CDR3 is made up of 12 amino acids. The V and J ends lost 3 bases and 17 bases respectively, with 14 bases between them. The CDR3 DNA sequence: TGTGCCAGCAGCTTTATCCAAGTCCCCGTCCACTTT. It yields the protein CASSFIQVPVHF.

This sequence joins TRBV24-1 and TRBJ1-5; 7 nucleotides match TRBD1. V lost 5 bases and J lost 7; bases outside the gene matches: 4. Germline CDR1 is KGHDR and CDR2 is SFDVKD. This CDR3 has 13 residues. CDR3 amino acids: CATSAGDSQPQHF. The CDR3 DNA follows: TGTGCCACCAGTGCCGGGGACAGCCAGCCCCAGCATTTT.

This clonotype was seen only a few times. The chain uses TRBV6-5 and TRBJ2-3; possibly TRBD1 or TRBD2 for D (5 bases each). This CDR3 contains 14 residues. CDR1 MNHEY and CDR2 SVGAGI come from the germline V gene. Trimming removed 4 bases from V and 6 bases from J, with 14 bases in between. CDR3 sequence: CASSFGTLGDTQYF. CDR3 sequence (DNA): TGTGCCAGCAGTTTCGGGACCCTGGGCGATACGCAGTATTTT.

This clonotype showed up just a few times. The genes are TRBV19 and TRBJ1-3; D is unresolved. Trimming pared 3 bases from V and 4 bases from J, leaving 4 bases between. This CDR3 has 12 amino acids. From germline, CDR1 is LNHDA and CDR2 SQIVND (reference sequence). The DNA for the CDR3 is TGTGCCAGTAGTATCGCCGGAAACACCATATATTTT. Protein sequence: CASSIAGNTIYF.

The chain links TRBV6-8 to TRBJ1-4; weak D call: TRBD1 (5 bases). The CDR3 has 13 residues. The V and J ends lost 2 bases and 5 bases respectively, with 6 bases between them. Germline assignment: CDR1 MNHGY and CDR2 SAAAGT. CDR3 loop: CASSYGTNEKLFF. The CDR3 nucleotides are TGTGCCAGCAGTTACGGGACCAATGAAAAACTGTTTTTT.

The chain uses TRBV11-2 and TRBJ1-1; no reliable D call. The germline gives CDR1 SGHAT, CDR2 FQNNGV. This CDR3 region has 13 residues. Trimming pared 2 bases from V and 4 bases from J, leaving 8 bases between. In DNA form, the CDR3 reads TGTGCCAGCAGCTTACGGTCGACCACTGAAGCTTTCTTT. Amino acid sequence: CASSLRSTTEAFF.

In regard to this clonotype: No conserved phenylalanine or tryptophan ends this CDR3, so it is likely a read error. The chain recombines TRBV7-8 with TRBJ1-3; D possibly corresponds to TRBD1 (5 bases). CDR1 is SGHVS, CDR2 FQNEAQ, per germline. The CDR3 has 16 amino acids. Between the trimmed V and J ends, which lost 3 bases and 0 bases, there was a span of 12 bases. The CDR3 region is CASSLYRISSGNTIYI. In DNA form, the CDR3 reads TGTGCCAGCAGCTTGTACAGGATTTCCTCTGGAAACACCATATATATT.

The chain uses TRBV12-3 or TRBV12-4 and TRBJ2-5, with TRBD2 matching 8 bases. V trimming: 6 bases; J trimming: 3 bases; junction bases outside the gene matches: 6. This CDR3 contains 14 residues. The CDR3 region has the DNA TGTGCCAGCAGCCAGCGGGGGCCCGAAGAGACCCAGTACTTC. Translated, it gives CASSQRGPEETQYF.

This clonotype was detected only a few times. The chain carries TRBV11-2 and TRBJ2-7; weak D call: TRBD1 (5 bases). The V gene's germline CDR1 is SGHAT and CDR2 FQNNGV. Trimming stripped 0 bases from V and 4 bases from J, with 13 bases between. The length of the CDR3 is 15 residues. The CDR3 nucleotides read TGTGCCAGCAGCTTAGAGTGGGCAGGGCCATACGAGCAGTACTTC. As protein: CASSLEWAGPYEQYF.

The chain joins TRBV9 to TRBJ2-5; TRBD1 matches 7 bases. Looked up from germline, CDR1 is SGDLS and CDR2 is YYNGEE. There are 14 residues in the CDR3. The V segment lost 0 bases and the J segment 1 base; nucleotides outside the gene matches: 0. As DNA, the CDR3 is TGTGCCAGCAGCGTAGGGACAGGCCAAGAGACCCAGTACTTC. Translation gives CASSVGTGQETQYF.

The chain uses TRBV14 and TRBJ2-3; no clear D. Germline CDR1 reads SGHDN; CDR2 reads FVKESK. The CDR3 extends over 16 amino acids. With 1 base removed from V and 3 bases from J, the gap between germline ends came to 14 bases. Here the CDR3 DNA reads TGTGCCAGCAGCCAAGCCGATTCTCCTCTAACAGATACGCAGTATTTT. Its translation is CASSQADSPLTDTQYF. Variable domain in full (rest from reference TRBV14 and TRBJ2-3): EAGVTQFPSHSVIEKGQTVTLRCDPISGHDNLYWYRRVMGKEIKFLLHFVKESKQDESGMPNNRFLAERTGGTYSTLKVQPAELEDSGVYFCASSQADSPLTDTQYFGPGTRLTVL.

The chain uses TRBV19 and TRBJ1-3, with D unresolved. Germline V lookup: CDR1 LNHDA, CDR2 SQIVND (reference sequence). V lost 6 bases and J 0 bases, leaving 9 bases between the germline ends. The CDR3 length is 14 residues. The CDR3 region has the DNA TGTGCCAGTAGGGACTACGGCTCTGGAAACACCATATATTTT. This codes for CASRDYGSGNTIYF.

The V call is TRBV7-3, the J call TRBJ2-1, with D perhaps matching TRBD2 (6 bases). From germline, CDR1 is SGHTA and CDR2 FQGTGA. Trimming left V 3 bases short and J 7 bases short, with 16 bases between. The CDR3 loop spans 15 amino acids. The CDR3 sequence: CASSLGLLEGNEQFF. The CDR3 region has the DNA TGTGCCAGCAGCTTGGGACTTCTTGAGGGTAATGAGCAGTTCTTC.

The V gene is TRBV19, the J gene TRBJ1-1; 7 bases are a match to TRBD1. The germline gives CDR1 LNHDA, CDR2 SQIVND (reference sequence). This CDR3 is 15 amino acids long. V lost 5 bases, J lost 5 bases, and 11 bases stayed unmatched. CDR3: CASSPHRGLRTEAFF. The CDR3 bases are TGTGCCAGTAGTCCCCACAGGGGACTTCGGACTGAAGCTTTCTTT.

This rearrangement joins TRBV20-1 to TRBJ2-3; either TRBD1 or TRBD2 may fit D (6 bases each). Germline V gene sequence: CDR1 DFQATT, CDR2 SNEGSKA (reference sequence). The V end was cut by 2 bases, the J end by 1 base, with 13 bases between. The CDR3 spans 15 residues. The CDR3 region is CSARPPGGRTDTQYF. CDR3 sequence (DNA): TGCAGTGCTAGACCCCCCGGGGGCCGCACAGATACGCAGTATTTT.

This clonotype was seen a few times. The V gene is TRBV25-1, the J gene TRBJ2-5; D not certain. The V and J ends lost 3 bases and 3 bases respectively, with 8 bases between them. In germline, CDR1 is MGHDK, CDR2 SYGVNS. CDR3 length: 13 residues. CDR3 in DNA: TGTGCCAGCAGTGAGTCGAGCGAAGAGACCCAGTACTTC. This encodes CASSESSEETQYF.

This clonotype showed up just a few times. This chain uses TRBV5-1 with TRBJ1-1, with 11 bases that match TRBD1. The CDR3 extends over 18 amino acids. Trimming cost V 3 bases and J 1 base; bases outside gene matches: 11. Germline V gives CDR1 SGHRS, CDR2 YFSETQ. The DNA of the CDR3 is TGCGCCAGCAGCTCCGGACAGGGGGCGACGTTGAAGAACACTGAAGCTTTCTTT. Its translation: CASSSGQGATLKNTEAFF. The whole variable domain, remainder taken from reference TRBV5-1 and TRBJ1-1, is KAGVTQTPRYLIKTRGQQVTLSCSPISGHRSVSWYQQTPGQGLQFLFEYFSETQRNKGNFPGRFSGRQFSNSRSEMNVSTLELGDSALYLCASSSGQGATLKNTEAFFGQGTRLTVV.

In its sample, this clonotype was seen many times. The CDR3 loop is CASSVRGSSGTEAFF. The CDR3 DNA is TGTGCCAGCAGCGTAAGGGGCAGCTCGGGGACTGAAGCTTTCTTT. The chain is built from TRBV7-2 and TRBJ1-1; tentative D call: TRBD1 (5 bases). V lost 5 bases, J lost 5 bases, and 18 bases lay in between. The germline V gene has CDR1 SGHTA and CDR2 FQGNSA. This CDR3 spans 15 amino acids.

This clonotype was detected a few times. V gene TRBV7-9 combines with J gene TRBJ1-5, with 8 bases that match TRBD1. Germline V gene data show CDR1 as SEHNR and CDR2 as FQNEAQ (reference sequence). CDR3 length: 17 amino acids. V was clipped by 5 bases and J by 4 bases; unmatched bases: 13. CDR3 coding DNA: TGTGCCAGCAGCCCGCCGGACTCAGGGGGCGGGAATCAGCCCCAGCATTTT. It specifies CASSPPDSGGGNQPQHF.

This clonotype has a handful of counts. The CDR3 coding sequence is TGTGCCAGCAGTAGTCCCAGAGGACCTGAGGGCGGGGAGCTGTTTTTT. As protein: CASSSPRGPEGGELFF. The rearrangement uses TRBV6-1 and TRBJ2-2; maybe TRBD2 (5 bases). CDR1 and CDR2 from the germline V gene are MNHNS and SASEGT. V gave up 5 bases and J gave up 7 bases, with 20 bases separating them. The CDR3 is 16 amino acids.

The gene calls are TRBV6-6 and TRBJ1-1; D is perhaps TRBD1 (5 bases). Germline assignment: CDR1 MNHNY and CDR2 SVGAGI (reference sequence). This CDR3 comprises 15 residues. V was shortened by 0 bases and J by 10 bases, with 18 bases between the two germline ends. CDR3 DNA: TGTGCCAGCAGTTACTCGACGGCGGACAAAAGGGGAGCTTTCTTT. Residues: CASSYSTADKRGAFF.

The V and J genes are TRBV7-3 and TRBJ2-2; tentatively, D is TRBD1 (6 bases). Looked up from germline, CDR1 is SGHTA and CDR2 is FQGTGA. Trimming left V 5 bases short and J 0 bases short, with 10 bases between. The CDR3 has 15 residues. CDR3 in amino acids: CASSPRQANTGELFF. The CDR3 DNA reads TGTGCCAGCAGCCCTAGACAGGCGAACACCGGGGAGCTGTTTTTT.